This TCR beta chain comes out of a study of cytomegalovirus exposure and HLA in healthy donors. Overall study results and limits: TRBV6-2, TRBV6-3 and other indistinguishable V segments were excluded.

Vbeta (60) and Jbeta (13) primers were used in the PCR. Data came from immunoSEQ multiplex PCR; TCRdb stores just in-frame clones and leaves some out. Among 150,000 to 200,000 clones, 77% were seen once, and the ten largest hold 1.5% to 2%. Between the trimmed V and J ends, which lost 7 bases and 2 bases, there was a span of 15 bases. Germline lookup yields CDR1 LGHNA and CDR2 YNFKEQ. CDR3 size: 15 residues. In regard to this clone: The antigen remains undetermined.

Material: PBMCs. The chain couples TRBV4-2 to TRBJ1-3, with D uncertain. This receptor was taken from a woman under 40 in good health and CMV-seronegative. The CDR3 loop is CASTLQVSAGNTIYF. CDR3 nucleotides: TGTGCCAGCACCCTCCAAGTGTCGGCTGGAAACACCATATATTTT.